Here is one T cell receptor (beta chain) with its context. Antigen: not known. CDR1 MGHDK and CDR2 SYGVNS come from the germline V gene. Trimming left V 6 bases short and J 11 bases short, with 22 bases between. The CDR3 totals 14 residues. This sample stems from a study of shared clonotypes between healthy human individuals. Per the authors' pipeline: Junction-only sequences without quality scores came from ImmunoSEQ, so filtering differed. Repertoires were generated with immunoSEQ multiplex PCR, while TCRdb's copy carries only in-frame clones and drops some. V and J calls and clone size are copied from that table; D and trimming were computed from the DNA. The sample yields roughly 700,000 clones, approximately 79% seen once. Study conclusions and caveats: A reduction in generation probabilities was seen for non-shared clonotypes relative to those shared by all four donors.

The clonotype comes from a woman younger than 45 in good health. Sequenced input: memory CD4+ T cells sorted from blood. Stated subset: CD45RA-negative fraction. The rearrangement joins TRBV25-1 to TRBJ2-5; maybe TRBD2 (6 bases). The DNA for the CDR3 is TGTGCCAGCAGAGTTTTGGGATCGTCGGGAGAGCAGTACTTC. It encodes CASRVLGSSGEQYF.